This T cell receptor beta chain was captured by sequencing in a study of cytomegalovirus exposure and HLA in healthy donors. CDR1 and CDR2 from the germline V gene are MNHEY and SMNVEV (reference sequence). Germline trimming cut 5 bases from V and 1 base from J; bases unmatched to any gene: 7. The CDR3 loop spans 15 amino acids. Profiling relied on immunoSEQ multiplex PCR, and the TCRdb table lists in-frame clones only, not all of them. Of 82,000 or so clones listed, 85% to 95% were seen once; the top ten hold 0.55% to 0.75%. This clonotype originated in a woman under 30 in good health and CMV-seronegative. V usage is TRBV27 and J usage is TRBJ1-2; 7 positions match TRBD1. The specimen was PBMCs. Written as DNA, the CDR3 is TGTGCCAGCAGTCTCTCGACAGGGATTAACTATGGCTACACCTTC. Amino acids: CASSLSTGINYGYTF.